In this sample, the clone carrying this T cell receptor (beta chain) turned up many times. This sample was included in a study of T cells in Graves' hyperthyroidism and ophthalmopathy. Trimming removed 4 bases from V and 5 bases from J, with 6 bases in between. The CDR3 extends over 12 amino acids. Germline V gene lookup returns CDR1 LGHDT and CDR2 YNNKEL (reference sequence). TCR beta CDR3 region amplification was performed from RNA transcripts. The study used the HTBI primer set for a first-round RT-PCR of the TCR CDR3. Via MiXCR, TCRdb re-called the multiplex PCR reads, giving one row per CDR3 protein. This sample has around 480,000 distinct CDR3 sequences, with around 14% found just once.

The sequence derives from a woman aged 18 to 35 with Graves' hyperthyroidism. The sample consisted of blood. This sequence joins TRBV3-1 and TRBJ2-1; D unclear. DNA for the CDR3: TGTGCCAGCAGCCCCCTGGACAATGAGCAGTTCTTC. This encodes CASSPLDNEQFF.